The rows below give T cell receptor beta chains drawn from one sample of a study of cytomegalovirus exposure and HLA in healthy donors. Assay: immunoSEQ multiplex PCR; the TCRdb copy retains only in-frame clones and omits some. Of around 65,000 clones in the sample, roughly two thirds are singletons; the top ten hold over 15%. Sequencing used PBMCs. The source of these receptors is a man aged 35-49 years in good health and CMV-seropositive. CDR3s leave out the opening cysteine and the closing phenylalanine or tryptophan.

CDR3aa | v_gene | len | j_gene
ASRVPPGDTQY | TRBV2 | 11 | TRBJ2-3
ASSSPGLADDTQY | TRBV6-5 | 13 | TRBJ2-3
ASSLRGVREKLF | TRBV27 | 12 | TRBJ1-4
ASSQPSGWVNEQF | TRBV4-1 | 13 | TRBJ2-1
AISEGGYEQY | TRBV10-3 | 10 | TRBJ2-7
AWSGGQGDGDTQY | TRBV30 | 13 | TRBJ2-3
ASSLSGSPTEAF | TRBV7-8 | 12 | TRBJ1-1
ASSLRSRNYEQY | TRBV7-9 | 12 | TRBJ2-7
ASSLMGQMNTGELF | TRBV11-3 | 14 | TRBJ2-2
ASSQEGTSGRRDEQF | TRBV4-1 | 15 | TRBJ2-1
ASSLREGDNSPLH | TRBV6-1 | 13 | TRBJ1-6
ASTYLEGADTQY | TRBV6-6 | 12 | TRBJ2-3
ASSPQGQGYTGELF | TRBV18 | 14 | TRBJ2-2
ASSLGLDRHEQF | TRBV13 | 12 | TRBJ2-1
ASHLRGSYGYT | TRBV19 | 11 | TRBJ1-2
ASSLVILGPMGGYT | TRBV6-6 | 14 | TRBJ1-2
ASSTTSGSFEQY | TRBV5-5 | 12 | TRBJ2-7
AWGPSGTQETQY | TRBV30 | 12 | TRBJ2-5
AISERPGDQPQH | TRBV10-3 | 12 | TRBJ1-5
ASQADRGSYEQY | TRBV6-5 | 12 | TRBJ2-7